A selection of T cell receptor beta chains follows, all from one sample in a study of blood T cells in healthy people across ages. TCRdb re-called the 5' RACE reads through MiXCR, storing one row per CDR3 protein. Of about 640,000 distinct CDR3 sequences in the sample, about 30% are singletons; the top ten hold 15% to 17%. Sequencing used blood. The receptors shown here come from a woman older than 75 in good health. Each CDR3 is given with its conserved first and last residue. D genes are given only for firm matches. Clone size is stated in some rows and not others, as once, few, many or a class when expanded.

>TRBJ2-3|NA|few|TRBV12-3/TRBV12-4
CASSWGAGADTQYF
TGTGCCAGCAGCTGGGGGGCCGGAGCAGATACGCAGTATTTT
>TRBJ2-2|TRBD2|many|TRBV20-1
CSARRLAGGTGELFF
TGCAGTGCTAGACGTCTAGCGGGGGGGACCGGGGAGCTGTTTTTT
>TRBJ2-1|TRBD2|many|TRBV20-1
CSAQPLAGLGNEQFF
TGCAGTGCACAGCCACTAGCGGGTCTTGGCAATGAGCAGTTCTTC
>TRBJ1-5|NA|many|TRBV24-1
CATSDYSSNQPQHF
TGTGCCACCAGTGATTACAGTAGCAATCAGCCCCAGCATTTT
>TRBJ2-1|NA|NA|TRBV20-1
CSGTLADSNEQFF
TGCAGCGGAACTCTAGCGGACAGCAATGAGCAGTTCTTC
>TRBJ1-2|NA|NA|TRBV6-5
CASSYSIRDGYTF
TGTGCCAGCAGTTACTCGATCAGGGACGGCTACACCTTC
>TRBJ1-1|TRBD1|NA|TRBV20-1
CSASPIRGPNTEAFF
TGCAGTGCAAGCCCTATAAGGGGGCCGAACACTGAAGCTTTCTTT
>TRBJ2-7|NA|few|TRBV2
CASNLRTATYNEQYF
TGTGCCAGCAACTTACGGACAGCGACCTACAATGAGCAGTACTTC
>TRBJ2-5|NA|NA|TRBV7-6
CTSSLGSQETQYF
TGTACCAGCAGCCTGGGGAGCCAAGAGACCCAGTACTTC
>TRBJ2-7|NA|many|TRBV7-3
CASSPAGAPIYEQYF
TGTGCCAGCAGCCCCGCGGGGGCCCCTATCTACGAGCAGTACTTC
>TRBJ2-3|TRBD2|NA|TRBV7-2
CASSSRLAGGALDTQYF
TGTGCCAGCAGCTCTAGACTAGCGGGAGGAGCATTGGATACGCAGTATTTT
>TRBJ1-2|NA|NA|TRBV9
CASSVEGGVYGYTF
TGTGCCAGCAGCGTAGAAGGGGGAGTCTATGGCTACACCTTC
>TRBJ2-7|TRBD1|many|TRBV6-5
CASSYQPPGQGPYEQYF
TGTGCCAGCAGTTACCAACCCCCGGGACAGGGGCCCTACGAGCAGTACTTC
>TRBJ2-7|NA|NA|TRBV9
CASSADVGLDSSYEQYF
TGTGCCAGCAGCGCGGACGTCGGGCTGGACAGCTCCTACGAGCAGTACTTC
>TRBJ1-5|NA|few|TRBV5-6
CASSLGFASGGQQPQHF
TGTGCCAGCAGCTTGGGCTTTGCCTCGGGAGGACAACAGCCCCAGCATTTT
>TRBJ1-2|NA|once|TRBV20-1
CSALRGELWSYTF
TGCAGTGCTTTGAGAGGGGAACTCTGGAGCTACACCTTC
>TRBJ2-3|NA|few|TRBV3-1
CASSQVVGTGEGDTQYF
TGTGCCAGCAGCCAAGTAGTCGGAACAGGGGAGGGGGATACGCAGTATTTT
>TRBJ2-6|NA|many|TRBV20-1
CSASRVVGANVLTF
TGCAGTGCTAGCAGGGTGGTGGGGGCCAACGTCCTGACTTTC
>TRBJ1-6|TRBD1|NA|TRBV12-3/TRBV12-4
CASSLMVGRGYSPLHF
TGTGCCAGCAGTTTAATGGTTGGCAGGGGGTACTCACCCCTCCACTTT
>TRBJ2-1|TRBD1|many|TRBV9
CASSVGSGQGAKEQFF
TGTGCCAGCAGCGTAGGCTCGGGACAGGGGGCGAAGGAGCAGTTCTTC
>TRBJ2-7|NA|many|TRBV5-6
CASSFRAPSFYEQYF
TGTGCCAGCAGCTTCAGGGCCCCTTCCTTCTACGAGCAGTACTTC
>TRBJ2-7|NA|few|TRBV20-1
CSARKAANLYEQYF
TGCAGTGCAAGGAAGGCAGCTAACCTTTACGAGCAGTACTTC
>TRBJ2-7|TRBD1|many|TRBV2
CASSGQGSKVHEQYF
TGTGCCAGCTCTGGACAGGGGTCCAAGGTCCACGAGCAGTACTTC
>TRBJ2-7|TRBD2|many|TRBV29-1
CSVELSSGGPRSYEQYF
TGCAGCGTTGAATTGAGTAGCGGGGGGCCGAGGTCCTACGAGCAGTACTTC
>TRBJ2-1|TRBD2|NA|TRBV20-1
CSAGRTSGGEQFF
TGCAGTGCTGGTAGGACTAGCGGGGGTGAGCAGTTCTTC
>TRBJ2-2|TRBD2|few|TRBV7-3
CASTPSGGRNTGELFF
TGTGCCAGCACCCCTAGCGGGGGGCGGAACACCGGGGAGCTGTTTTTT
>TRBJ2-2|TRBD2|NA|TRBV7-9
CASSLPAGADNTGELFF
TGTGCCAGCAGCTTACCAGCGGGGGCCGACAACACCGGGGAGCTGTTTTTT
>TRBJ1-2|NA|NA|TRBV7-2
CASSLLYEGYGYTF
TGTGCCAGCAGCTTATTATATGAGGGGTATGGCTACACCTTC
>TRBJ2-3|TRBD2|many|TRBV10-3
CAITSRVGSGGADTQYF
TGTGCCATCACCTCCCGGGTCGGTAGCGGGGGCGCGGATACGCAGTATTTT
>TRBJ1-4|NA|NA|TRBV5-1
CASSLEQWGSEKLFF
TGCGCCAGCAGCTTGGAACAGTGGGGCAGTGAAAAACTGTTTTTT
>TRBJ2-1|NA|NA|TRBV20-1
CSARDRDTKPTGYNEQFF
TGCAGTGCTAGAGATCGAGACACCAAACCGACTGGCTACAATGAGCAGTTCTTC
>TRBJ1-2|NA|many|TRBV3-1
CASSPQGRNYGYTF
TGTGCCAGCAGCCCCCAGGGACGGAACTATGGCTACACCTTC
>TRBJ2-3|NA|NA|TRBV4-1
CASSQDRGTFGTDTQYF
TGCGCCAGCAGCCAAGATCGAGGGACCTTTGGCACAGATACGCAGTATTTT
>TRBJ2-3|NA|NA|TRBV15
CATSQTRTWAQYF
TGTGCCACCAGCCAGACTAGAACTTGGGCGCAGTATTTT
>TRBJ1-2|NA|many|TRBV5-1
CASAPQADLVGYGYTF
TGCGCCAGCGCCCCACAGGCCGATCTCGTGGGTTATGGCTACACCTTC
>TRBJ2-2|TRBD2|NA|TRBV10-3
CAISERLAGVMNTGELFF
TGTGCCATCAGTGAGAGACTAGCGGGGGTCATGAACACCGGGGAGCTGTTTTTT
>TRBJ1-5|NA|NA|TRBV20-1
CSARPPTGEGQPQHF
TGCAGTGCTAGACCCCCGACGGGGGAGGGTCAGCCCCAGCATTTT
>TRBJ2-1|TRBD1|NA|TRBV5-1
CASSLGPGQGGTYNEQFF
TGCGCCAGCAGCTTAGGCCCCGGACAGGGGGGAACCTACAATGAGCAGTTCTTC
>TRBJ1-6|NA|few|TRBV6-5
CTSSPRSYNSPLHF
TGTACCAGCAGCCCTAGGTCCTATAATTCACCCCTCCACTTT
>TRBJ2-1|NA|many|TRBV20-1
CSARRPDLYNEQFF
TGCAGTGCCCGCAGGCCGGATCTTTACAATGAGCAGTTCTTC
>TRBJ2-7|TRBD1|many|TRBV29-1
CSVLDRGEQYF
TGCAGCGTTCTGGACAGGGGCGAGCAGTACTTC
>TRBJ1-4|NA|few|TRBV5-6
CASSLFGQGEKLFF
TGTGCCAGCAGCTTGTTTGGGCAGGGCGAAAAACTGTTTTTT
>TRBJ2-7|NA|many|TRBV4-2
CASSQADEQYF
TGTGCCAGCAGCCAAGCCGACGAGCAGTACTTC
>TRBJ2-1|NA|few|TRBV11-2
CASSSLGAYNEQFF
TGTGCCAGCAGCTCGTTAGGCGCCTACAATGAGCAGTTCTTC
>TRBJ1-1|NA|few|TRBV11-1
CASSLEGSLNTEAFF
TGTGCCAGCAGCTTAGAAGGCAGTTTGAACACTGAAGCTTTCTTT
>TRBJ1-5|TRBD1|many|TRBV7-9
CASSPGQGGSNQPQHF
TGTGCCAGCAGCCCTGGACAGGGAGGCAGCAATCAGCCCCAGCATTTT
>TRBJ2-5|TRBD2|NA|TRBV7-2
CASSLAASGAETQYF
TGTGCCAGCAGCTTAGCGGCTAGCGGGGCGGAGACCCAGTACTTC